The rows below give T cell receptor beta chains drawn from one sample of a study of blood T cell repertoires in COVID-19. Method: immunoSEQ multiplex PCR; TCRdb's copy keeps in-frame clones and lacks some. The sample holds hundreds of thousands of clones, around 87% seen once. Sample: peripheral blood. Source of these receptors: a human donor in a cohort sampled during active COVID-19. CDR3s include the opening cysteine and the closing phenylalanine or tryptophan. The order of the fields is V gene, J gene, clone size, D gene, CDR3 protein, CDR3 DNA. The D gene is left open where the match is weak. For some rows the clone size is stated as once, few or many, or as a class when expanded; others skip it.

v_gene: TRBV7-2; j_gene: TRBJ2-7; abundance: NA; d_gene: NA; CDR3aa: CATGHLSSYEQYF; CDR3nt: TGTGCCACGGGACACTTGAGCTCCTACGAGCAGTACTTC
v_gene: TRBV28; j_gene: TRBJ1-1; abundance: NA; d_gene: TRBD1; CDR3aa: CASSWDRGNTEAFF; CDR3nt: TGTGCCAGCAGCTGGGACAGGGGGAACACTGAAGCTTTCTTT
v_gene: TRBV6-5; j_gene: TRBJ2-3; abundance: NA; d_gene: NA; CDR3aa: CASSYRTATDTQYF; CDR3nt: TGTGCCAGCAGTTACCGGACAGCCACAGATACGCAGTATTTT
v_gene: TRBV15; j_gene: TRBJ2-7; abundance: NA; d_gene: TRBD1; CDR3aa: CATSSVTSRGLTYEQYF; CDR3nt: TGTGCCACCAGCAGCGTAACCTCCAGGGGGCTTACCTACGAGCAGTACTTC
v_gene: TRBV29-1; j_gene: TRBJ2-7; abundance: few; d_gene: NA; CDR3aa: CSVEVPRGGEQYF; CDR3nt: TGCAGCGTTGAAGTCCCGCGGGGAGGCGAGCAGTACTTC
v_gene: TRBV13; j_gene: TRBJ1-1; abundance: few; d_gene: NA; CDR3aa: CASSDRDPGTEAFF; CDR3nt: TGTGCCAGCAGCGACCGCGACCCGGGGACTGAAGCTTTCTTT
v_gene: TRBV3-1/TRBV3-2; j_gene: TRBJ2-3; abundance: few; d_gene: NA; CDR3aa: CASSQEAGTQYF; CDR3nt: TGTGCCAGCAGCCAAGAAGCGGGTACGCAGTATTTT
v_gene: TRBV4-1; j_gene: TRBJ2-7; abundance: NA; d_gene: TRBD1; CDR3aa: CASSPHLRDRGLYEQYF; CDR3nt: TGCGCCAGCAGCCCCCATCTCCGGGACAGGGGGCTGTACGAGCAGTACTTC
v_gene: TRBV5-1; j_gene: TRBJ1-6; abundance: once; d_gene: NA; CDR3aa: CASSVGLATLSGNSPLHF; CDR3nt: TGCGCCAGCAGCGTTGGGTTGGCCACGCTCAGCGGTAATTCACCCCTCCACTTT
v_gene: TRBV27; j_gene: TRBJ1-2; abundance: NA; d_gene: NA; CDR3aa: CASSFEGGYGYTF; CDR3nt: TGTGCCAGCAGTTTTGAAGGGGGCTATGGCTACACCTTC
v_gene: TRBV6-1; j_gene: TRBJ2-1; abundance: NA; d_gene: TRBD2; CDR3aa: CASSASLAGTSAEEQFF; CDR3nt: TGTGCCAGCAGTGCCTCACTAGCGGGCACTTCGGCGGAGGAGCAGTTCTTC
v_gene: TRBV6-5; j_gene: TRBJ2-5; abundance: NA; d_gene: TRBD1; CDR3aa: CASSLRQGRETQYF; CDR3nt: TGTGCCAGCAGCCTGAGACAGGGGCGGGAGACCCAGTACTTC
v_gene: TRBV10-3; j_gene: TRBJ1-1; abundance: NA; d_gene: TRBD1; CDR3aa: CATVQQGDTEAFF; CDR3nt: TGTGCCACCGTCCAACAGGGGGACACTGAAGCTTTCTTT
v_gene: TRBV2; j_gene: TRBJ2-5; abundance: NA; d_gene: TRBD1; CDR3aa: CASRGPGQGRETQYF; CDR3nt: TGTGCCAGCAGGGGGCCCGGACAGGGTAGAGAGACCCAGTACTTC
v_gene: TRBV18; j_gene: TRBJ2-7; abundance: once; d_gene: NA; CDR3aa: CASSPSRGYEQYF; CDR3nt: TGTGCCAGCTCACCTTCTCGGGGGTACGAGCAGTACTTC
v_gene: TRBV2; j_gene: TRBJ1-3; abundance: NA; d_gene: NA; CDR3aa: CASSDRDSGNTIYF; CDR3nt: TGTGCCAGCAGTGACAGGGACTCTGGAAACACCATATATTTT
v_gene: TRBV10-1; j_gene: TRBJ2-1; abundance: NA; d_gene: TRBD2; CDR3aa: CASSEAATSGRANLFF; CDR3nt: TGCGCCAGCAGTGAAGCGGCGACTAGCGGGAGGGCCAATCTGTTCTTC